This T cell receptor (beta chain) originates from a study of early T cells in non-severe SARS-CoV-2 infection. Study outcomes and limitations: There was a bias toward anti-spike CD8 responses in VDJdb matching, which missed private and CD4 specificities.

A few counts support this clonotype. What it recognizes is unknown. TCRdb reanalysed the 5' RACE reads using MiXCR and keeps one entry per CDR3 protein. The sample shows 95,000 to 100,000 distinct CDR3 sequences, 11% of them seen only once. Input material: whole blood. The source of this sequence is an adult who was a healthcare worker with PCR-confirmed SARS-CoV-2 infection or an uninfected control (not recorded which).

CDR3 coding DNA: TGTGCCAGCAGCCATTCATGGGACTACGAGCAGTACTTC. Its translation is CASSHSWDYEQYF. The genes are TRBV7-2 and TRBJ2-7; D is uncertain. Germline values: CDR1 SGHTA, CDR2 FQGNSA. Between the trimmed V and J ends, which lost 5 bases and 3 bases, there was a span of 11 bases. The CDR3 spans 13 residues.